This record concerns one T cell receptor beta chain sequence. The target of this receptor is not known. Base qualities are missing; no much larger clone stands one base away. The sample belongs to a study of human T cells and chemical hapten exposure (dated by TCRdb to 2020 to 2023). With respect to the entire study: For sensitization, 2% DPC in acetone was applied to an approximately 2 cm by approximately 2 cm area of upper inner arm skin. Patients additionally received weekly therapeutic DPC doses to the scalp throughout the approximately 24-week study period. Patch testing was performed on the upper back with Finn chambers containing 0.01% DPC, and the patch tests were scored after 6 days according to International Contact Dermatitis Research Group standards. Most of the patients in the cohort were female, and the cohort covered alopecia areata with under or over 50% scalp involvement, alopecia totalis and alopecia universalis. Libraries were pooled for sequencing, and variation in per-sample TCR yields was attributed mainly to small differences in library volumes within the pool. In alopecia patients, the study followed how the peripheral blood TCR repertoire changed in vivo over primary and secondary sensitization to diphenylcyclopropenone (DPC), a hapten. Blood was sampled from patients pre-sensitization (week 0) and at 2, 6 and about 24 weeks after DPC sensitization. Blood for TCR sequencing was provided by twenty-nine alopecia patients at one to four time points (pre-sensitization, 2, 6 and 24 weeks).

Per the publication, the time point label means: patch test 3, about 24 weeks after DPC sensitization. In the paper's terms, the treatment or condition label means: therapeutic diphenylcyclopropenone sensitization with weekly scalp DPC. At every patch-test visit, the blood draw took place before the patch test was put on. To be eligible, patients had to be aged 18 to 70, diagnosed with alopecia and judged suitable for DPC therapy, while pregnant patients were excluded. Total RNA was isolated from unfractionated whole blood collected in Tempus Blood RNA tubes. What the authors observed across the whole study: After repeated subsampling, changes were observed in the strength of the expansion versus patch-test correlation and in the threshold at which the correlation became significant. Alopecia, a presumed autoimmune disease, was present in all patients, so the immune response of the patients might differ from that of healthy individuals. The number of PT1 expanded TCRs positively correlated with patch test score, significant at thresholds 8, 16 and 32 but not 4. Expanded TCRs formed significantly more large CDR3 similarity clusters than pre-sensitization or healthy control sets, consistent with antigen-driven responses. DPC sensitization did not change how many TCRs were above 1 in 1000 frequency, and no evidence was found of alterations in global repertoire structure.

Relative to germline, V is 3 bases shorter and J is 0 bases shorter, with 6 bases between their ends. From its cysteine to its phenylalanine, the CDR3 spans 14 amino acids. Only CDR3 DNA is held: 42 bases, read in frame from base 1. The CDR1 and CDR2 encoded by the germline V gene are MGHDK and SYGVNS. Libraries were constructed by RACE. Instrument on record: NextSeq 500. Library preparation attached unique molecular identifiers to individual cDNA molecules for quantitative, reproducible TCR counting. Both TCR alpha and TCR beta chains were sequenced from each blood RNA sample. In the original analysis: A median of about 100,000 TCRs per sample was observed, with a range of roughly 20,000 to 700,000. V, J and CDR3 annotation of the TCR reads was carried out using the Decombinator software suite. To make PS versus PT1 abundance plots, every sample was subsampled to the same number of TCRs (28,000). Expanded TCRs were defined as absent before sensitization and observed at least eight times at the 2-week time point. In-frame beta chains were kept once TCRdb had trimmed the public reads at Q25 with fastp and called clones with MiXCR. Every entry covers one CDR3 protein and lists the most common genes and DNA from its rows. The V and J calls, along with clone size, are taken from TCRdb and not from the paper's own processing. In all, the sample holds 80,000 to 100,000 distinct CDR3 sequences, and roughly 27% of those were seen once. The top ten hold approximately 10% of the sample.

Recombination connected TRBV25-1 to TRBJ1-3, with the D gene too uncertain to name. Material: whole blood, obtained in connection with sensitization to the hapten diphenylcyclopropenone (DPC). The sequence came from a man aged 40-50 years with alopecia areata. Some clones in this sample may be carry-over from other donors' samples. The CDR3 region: CASSDYSSGNTIYF. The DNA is TGTGCCAGCAGTGACTACAGCTCTGGAAACACCATATATTTT.